This TCR beta chain was observed in a study of response to subunit inactivated influenza vaccine. In TCRdb, the RT-PCR reads were re-called with MiXCR into one record per CDR3 protein. The sample shows roughly 570,000 distinct CDR3 sequences, approximately 14% of them seen only once. This receptor was obtained from a man aged 45-65 years who received an inactivated influenza vaccine. Material: PBMCs from blood, obtained 11 to 12 days after vaccination.

The CDR3 DNA is TGTGCCAGCAGTTCTGTCCGATCTGGGGCCAACGTCCTGACTTTC. Protein sequence: CASSSVRSGANVLTF. The V and J genes are TRBV12-3 or TRBV12-4 and TRBJ2-6; D is ambiguous. V lost 4 bases to trimming and J lost 1 base, with 8 bases between them. The CDR3 runs to 15 residues.